One and the same sample provided the 28 T cell receptor beta chains below, sequenced in a study of identical twins. TCRdb redid the calling of the 5' RACE reads with MiXCR, one entry per CDR3 protein. The table lists approximately 280,000 distinct CDR3 sequences, approximately 8.5% of them singletons, with less than 2.5% in the top ten. This sample also belongs to another study, concerning yellow fever vaccine responses in identical twins.

The material sequenced was memory (CD45RO+) T cells sorted from blood. The receptors were sampled from a woman under 30 in good health.

Ten or more counts support this clonotype. The V gene is TRBV12-3 or TRBV12-4, the J gene TRBJ2-5, with 11 bases aligning to TRBD2. The CDR3 is 17 amino acids. V was pared by 5 bases and J by 4 bases, with 12 bases of the junction left unmatched. CDR3 region: CASSQGTSGKPGETQYF. DNA of the CDR3: TGTGCCAGCAGTCAGGGGACTAGCGGTAAGCCCGGAGAGACCCAGTACTTC.

This clonotype has just a few counts. J is TRBJ1-1 and V is TRBV5-1; D is ambiguous. The V gene lost 4 bases and the J gene lost 2 bases, with 12 bases spanning the gap. The CDR3 sequence is 14 residues long. Germline V gene sequence: CDR1 SGHRS, CDR2 YFSETQ. The CDR3 sequence is CASSAGRSNTEAFF. The CDR3 bases are TGCGCCAGCAGCGCCGGACGGTCCAACACTGAAGCTTTCTTT.

This clonotype was observed many times. V and J are TRBV3-1 and TRBJ1-2; 7 bases align to TRBD1. V shed 1 base and J 2 bases; nucleotides not matched to a gene: 1. Germline V gene sequence: CDR1 LGHDT, CDR2 YNNKEL (reference sequence). This CDR3 is built from 14 residues. The CDR3 DNA reads as TGTGCCAGCAGCCAAGTACAGGGGAACTATGGCTACACCTTC. It encodes CASSQVQGNYGYTF.

The V call is TRBV27, the J call TRBJ2-1; no reliable D call. The germline V gene has CDR1 MNHEY and CDR2 SMNVEV (reference sequence). Trimming cost V 3 bases and J 0 bases, with 15 bases left between them. The CDR3 extends over 17 amino acids. The CDR3 sequence is CASSFLTPLSSYNEQFF. CDR3 bases: TGTGCCAGCAGTTTTCTTACTCCCCTCAGCTCCTACAATGAGCAGTTCTTC.

This clonotype was observed a handful of times. CDR3: CASSIGTGNYEQYF. The DNA of the CDR3 is TGTGCCAGCTCAATAGGGACAGGGAACTACGAGCAGTACTTC. The chain couples TRBV18 to TRBJ2-7; 9 positions agree with TRBD1. Germline V gene sequence: CDR1 KGHSH, CDR2 LQKENI. The ends lost 5 bases at V and 3 bases at J; junction bases unmatched: 5. The CDR3 contains 14 residues.

This clonotype was recorded at least ten times. The chain carries TRBV20-1 and TRBJ2-1, with 9 nucleotides matching TRBD1. This CDR3 spans 15 amino acids. V lost 0 bases, J lost 4 bases, and 4 bases stayed unmatched. The germline gives CDR1 DFQATT, CDR2 SNEGSKA (reference sequence). The CDR3 nucleotides read TGCAGTGCTAGAGAAGGACAGGGGCGGTACAATGAGCAGTTCTTC. This translates into CSAREGQGRYNEQFF.

There are a few counts of this clonotype. CDR3 DNA sequence: TGTGCCAGCAGCTTAGCGGGGCCGGGCTACAATGAGCAGTTCTTC. This codes for CASSLAGPGYNEQFF. The V and J genes are TRBV7-9 and TRBJ2-1; D might be TRBD1 (5 bases). Germline loops: CDR1 SEHNR, CDR2 FQNEAQ (reference sequence). Trimming took off 0 bases at V and 3 bases at J, with 9 bases between the two ends. The CDR3 extends over 15 amino acids.

This clonotype was counted ten times or more. The chain uses TRBV6-5 and TRBJ2-5; weak D call: TRBD1 (6 bases). This CDR3 comprises 16 residues. Germline CDR1 reads MNHEY; CDR2 reads SVGAGI. The V gene lost 0 bases and the J gene lost 0 bases, with 11 bases spanning the gap. CDR3 coding DNA: TGTGCCAGCAGTTACTCCAGGGGACAATACCAAGAGACCCAGTACTTC. Residues: CASSYSRGQYQETQYF.

In this sample, this clonotype turned up many times. The J gene is TRBJ1-5, the V gene TRBV3-1; possible D gene TRBD1, 6 bases. CDR3 length: 15 amino acids. Germline CDR1 LGHDT, CDR2 YNNKEL (reference sequence). V was trimmed by 1 base and J by 5 bases, leaving 12 bases between them. In DNA form, the CDR3 reads TGTGCCAGCAGCCAAGGGTCAGGGGACGATCAGCCCCAGCATTTT. Translation gives CASSQGSGDDQPQHF.

The gene calls are TRBV20-1 and TRBJ2-3, with D possibly matching TRBD2 (6 bases). V was pared by 4 bases and J by 6 bases, with 20 bases between. The CDR3 totals 15 residues. The germline V gene encodes CDR1 DFQATT and CDR2 SNEGSKA (reference sequence). The CDR3 DNA follows: TGCAGTGCTACCCCGACTAGTTTTCCGCCCGATACGCAGTATTTT. It translates to CSATPTSFPPDTQYF.

The table lists this clonotype with a few counts. This chain connects TRBV6-1 to TRBJ2-1, with 15 bases aligning to TRBD2. The CDR3 runs to 17 residues. Germline CDR1 reads MNHNS; CDR2 reads SASEGT. Losses at the gene ends were 6 bases for V and 9 bases for J; bases not matched to a gene: 12. The CDR3 bases are TGTGCCAGCAGCGCCCGCGGACTAGCGGGGGGGCCGGGTGAGCAGTTCTTC. Amino acid sequence: CASSARGLAGGPGEQFF.

This clonotype was found once. The chain couples TRBV11-2 to TRBJ2-3; possible D gene TRBD1, 5 bases. Germline-derived CDR1 and CDR2 are SGHAT and FQNNGV. Trimming took 3 bases from V and 2 from J, leaving 9 bases between them. This CDR3 contains 14 residues. The CDR3 DNA reads TGTGCCAGCAGCTTCGCCAGGGCCACAGATACGCAGTATTTT. Residues: CASSFARATDTQYF.

V and J are TRBV3-1 and TRBJ2-5; D may correspond to TRBD1 or TRBD2 (5 bases each). This CDR3 is built from 15 residues. Between the trimmed V and J ends, which lost 0 bases and 5 bases, there was a span of 13 bases. Germline V gene data show CDR1 as LGHDT and CDR2 as YNNKEL (reference sequence). The CDR3 reads CASSQDGTRWETQYF. In DNA, the CDR3 is TGTGCCAGCAGCCAAGATGGGACCCGGTGGGAGACCCAGTACTTC.

This clonotype was picked up a small number of times. The rearrangement links TRBV3-1 to TRBJ1-6; weak D call: TRBD1 (5 bases). Germline CDR1 reads LGHDT; CDR2 reads YNNKEL (reference sequence). The V gene lost 1 base and the J gene lost 5 bases, with 9 bases spanning the gap. This CDR3 is 15 amino acids long. The CDR3 DNA sequence: TGTGCCAGCAGCCAAGGGGGCAGCGATAATTCACCCCTCCACTTT. This gives the protein CASSQGGSDNSPLHF.

This clonotype occurred many times. DNA of the CDR3: TGCGCCAGCAGCCAAGGAGCGGGGGGGTTAAATGAGCAGTTCTTC. It is translated as CASSQGAGGLNEQFF. The rearrangement links TRBV4-1 to TRBJ2-1; 10 bases line up with TRBD2. Per the germline V gene, CDR1 is MGHRA and CDR2 is YSYEKL. J gave up 7 bases and V 1 base, and 4 bases lay outside the gene matches. The CDR3 runs to 15 residues.

J is TRBJ2-6 and V is TRBV7-6; no definite D call. The V and J ends lost 4 bases and 4 bases respectively, with 11 bases between them. CDR3 length: 15 residues. The germline gives CDR1 SGHVS, CDR2 FNYEAQ. The CDR3 region is CASSWTFGGANVLTF. CDR3 sequence (DNA): TGTGCCAGCAGCTGGACCTTCGGAGGGGCCAACGTCCTGACTTTC.

Note on this clonotype: One end of the junction varies from germline; a read error may be responsible. This chain connects TRBV7-2 to TRBJ2-2; perhaps D is TRBD1 or TRBD2 (6 bases each). Germline CDR1 reads SGHTA; CDR2 reads FQGNSA. The CDR3 loop spans 15 amino acids. The CDR3, as DNA: TGTGCCAGCTTGACGAGTACCGGGGGCCTGGGGGAGCTGGTTTTT. It yields the protein CASLTSTGGLGELVF.

This rearrangement joins TRBV7-9 to TRBJ1-2; D may be TRBD1 (6 bases). The CDR3 has 12 amino acids. From germline, CDR1 is SEHNR and CDR2 FQNEAQ (reference sequence). Trimming took 8 bases from V and 4 from J, leaving 11 bases between them. The CDR3 DNA reads as TGTGCCAGCGGTGGACAGCTCTATGGCTACACCTTC. This gives the protein CASGGQLYGYTF.

The chain has TRBV20-1 and TRBJ2-3; the D call may be TRBD1 or TRBD2 (5 bases each). The CDR3 loop spans 13 amino acids. CDR1 and CDR2 from the germline V gene are DFQATT and SNEGSKA (reference sequence). V was pared by 1 base and J by 4 bases, with 9 bases between. CDR3 DNA: TGCAGTGCTAGAGGTTGGGGGTCAGATACGCAGTATTTT. This translates into CSARGWGSDTQYF.

This clonotype was seen ten or more times. The J gene is TRBJ2-1, the V gene TRBV6-2 or TRBV6-3; D is unresolved. The CDR3 is 15 amino acids. V gave up 6 bases and J gave up 7 bases, with 19 bases separating them. Germline V gives CDR1 MNHEY, CDR2 SVGEGT. CDR3 in amino acids: CASSPLGYTGNEQFF. The CDR3 DNA reads as TGTGCCAGCAGCCCCCTGGGGTATACCGGGAATGAGCAGTTCTTC.

V and J are TRBV12-3 or TRBV12-4 and TRBJ1-1; D is uncertain. V dropped 7 bases and J dropped 0 bases, with 21 bases sitting between them. The CDR3 consists of 17 residues. The CDR3 region has the DNA TGTGCCAGCACCCCCCAGCATTGGAGTTCGGTGAACACTGAAGCTTTCTTT. Its protein is CASTPQHWSSVNTEAFF.

At least ten counts were recorded for this clonotype. The chain uses TRBV5-1 and TRBJ1-4; 10 bases agree with TRBD1. Germline V gene lookup returns CDR1 SGHRS and CDR2 YFSETQ. V trimming: 4 bases; J trimming: 8 bases; junction bases outside the gene matches: 5. The CDR3 runs 14 residues. DNA for the CDR3: TGCGCCAGCAGCGACGGGACAGGGGTAGAAAAACTGTTTTTT. Residues: CASSDGTGVEKLFF.

This clonotype was seen ten or more times. The chain is built from TRBV27 and TRBJ2-7; 9 bases are shared with TRBD1. In germline, CDR1 is MNHEY, CDR2 SMNVEV (reference sequence). The CDR3 extends over 15 amino acids. The junction had 1 base not matched to a gene; V was cut back by 0 bases and J by 1 base. The CDR3 here is CASSLSGTGSYEQYV. The CDR3 DNA sequence: TGTGCCAGCAGTTTATCCGGGACAGGGTCCTACGAGCAGTACGTC.

About this clonotype: The conserved closing phenylalanine or tryptophan is absent in this CDR3, likely reflecting a read error. This chain joins TRBV6-1 and TRBJ2-1; 10 bases are a match to TRBD2. Germline values: CDR1 MNHNS, CDR2 SASEGT. Trimming took 2 bases from V and 4 from J; bases not matched to a gene: 2. The CDR3 has 15 amino acids. CDR3 region: CASSETAGGYNEQFL. The CDR3 DNA is TGTGCCAGCAGTGAAACAGCGGGAGGGTACAATGAGCAGTTCTTA.

This clonotype was found many times. The chain couples TRBV6-1 to TRBJ1-4, with D maybe TRBD1 (6 bases). Looked up from germline, CDR1 is MNHNS and CDR2 is SASEGT. Trimming pared 6 bases from V and 5 bases from J, leaving 13 bases between. This CDR3 spans 14 amino acids. The CDR3 here is CASSHGQPNEKLFF. CDR3 coding DNA: TGTGCCAGCAGCCACGGACAGCCGAATGAAAAACTGTTTTTT.

The chain has TRBV24-1 and TRBJ2-2; unclear D gene. This CDR3 is built from 13 residues. The V gene's germline CDR1 is KGHDR and CDR2 SFDVKD. V lost 8 bases, J lost 1 base, and 7 bases lay in between. CDR3 amino acids: CATTDVNTGELFF. The CDR3 DNA is TGTGCCACCACCGATGTGAACACCGGGGAGCTGTTTTTT.

The chain carries TRBV14 and TRBJ2-5; TRBD1 is a possible D gene (5 bases). CDR1 is SGHDN, CDR2 FVKESK, per germline. The CDR3 is made up of 15 amino acids. With 1 base removed from V and 2 bases from J, the gap between germline ends came to 11 bases. The CDR3 region has the DNA TGTGCCAGCAGCCAAGTTTCAGGGCTGCAAGAGACCCAGTACTTC. Residues: CASSQVSGLQETQYF.

This clonotype has more than one count but fewer than ten. This chain uses TRBV7-2 with TRBJ2-2; 8 bases agree with TRBD2. Losses at the gene ends were 2 bases for V and 5 bases for J; bases not matched to a gene: 7. There are 16 residues in the CDR3. Per germline, CDR1 SGHTA and CDR2 FQGNSA. CDR3: CASSLWVTSATGELFF. The CDR3 DNA follows: TGTGCCAGCAGCTTATGGGTGACTAGCGCGACCGGGGAGCTGTTTTTT.